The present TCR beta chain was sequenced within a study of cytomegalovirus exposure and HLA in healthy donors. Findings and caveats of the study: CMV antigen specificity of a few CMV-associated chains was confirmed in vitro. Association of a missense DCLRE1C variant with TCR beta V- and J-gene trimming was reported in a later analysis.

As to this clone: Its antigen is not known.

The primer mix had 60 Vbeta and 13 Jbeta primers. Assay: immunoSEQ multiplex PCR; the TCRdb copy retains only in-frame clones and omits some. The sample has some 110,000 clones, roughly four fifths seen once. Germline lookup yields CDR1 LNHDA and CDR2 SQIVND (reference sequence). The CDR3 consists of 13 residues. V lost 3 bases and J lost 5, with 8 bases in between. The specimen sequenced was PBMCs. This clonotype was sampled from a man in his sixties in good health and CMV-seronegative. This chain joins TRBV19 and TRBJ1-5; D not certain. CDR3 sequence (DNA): TGTGCCAGTAGTATCCGAGTGGATCAGCCCCAGCATTTT. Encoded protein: CASSIRVDQPQHF.